A selection of T cell receptor beta chains follows, all from one sample in a study of T cells in Graves' hyperthyroidism and ophthalmopathy. One entry per CDR3 protein, called by TCRdb with MiXCR from the multiplex PCR reads. The sample lists 220,000 or so distinct CDR3 sequences, 16% occurring once. Sample: blood. The receptors shown here come from a woman aged 18-35 years with Graves' ophthalmopathy. The CDR3 runs from the conserved cysteine through the conserved F or W. A D gene is named only where the DNA matches it firmly. Expanded clones get a size class; other rows say once, few or many, or leave the size out.

clone_size: many
j_call: TRBJ2-5
d_call: TRBD1
cdr3_length: 17
v_call: TRBV6-5
cdr3_aa: CASSYSGDRGREETQYF
cdr3_nt: TGTGCCAGCAGTTACTCCGGGGACAGGGGAAGGGAAGAGACCCAGTACTTC

clone_size: many
j_call: TRBJ1-1
d_call: NA
cdr3_length: 13
v_call: TRBV9
cdr3_aa: CASSVGQGTEAFF
cdr3_nt: TGTGCCAGCAGCGTAGGGCAGGGAACTGAAGCTTTCTTT

clone_size: many
j_call: TRBJ1-5
d_call: TRBD1
cdr3_length: 14
v_call: TRBV7-9
cdr3_aa: CASSRGQSNQPQHF
cdr3_nt: TGTGCCAGCAGCAGGGGACAGAGCAATCAGCCCCAGCATTTT

clone_size: many
j_call: TRBJ2-2
d_call: NA
cdr3_length: 14
v_call: TRBV10-3
cdr3_aa: CAISDQTNTGELFF
cdr3_nt: TGTGCCATCAGTGACCAAACGAACACCGGGGAGCTGTTTTTT

clone_size: many
j_call: TRBJ2-7
d_call: NA
cdr3_length: 16
v_call: TRBV5-1
cdr3_aa: CASSSPSGAAAYEQYF
cdr3_nt: TGCGCCAGCAGTTCCCCCTCAGGGGCGGCTGCCTACGAGCAGTACTTC

clone_size: NA
j_call: TRBJ1-4
d_call: NA
cdr3_length: 15
v_call: TRBV6-6
cdr3_aa: CASSYSRVGGEKLFF
cdr3_nt: TGTGCCAGCAGTTACTCGAGAGTGGGGGGGGAAAAACTGTTTTTT

clone_size: many
j_call: TRBJ1-3
d_call: NA
cdr3_length: 12
v_call: TRBV10-3
cdr3_aa: CAISNSGNTIYF
cdr3_nt: TGTGCCATCAGTAACTCTGGAAACACCATATATTTT

clone_size: NA
j_call: TRBJ1-5
d_call: NA
cdr3_length: 18
v_call: TRBV6-5
cdr3_aa: CASSHPAAGRGSNQPQHF
cdr3_nt: TGTGCCAGCAGTCACCCGGCCGCCGGCCGAGGGAGCAATCAGCCCCAGCATTTT

clone_size: many
j_call: TRBJ1-5
d_call: NA
cdr3_length: 14
v_call: TRBV27
cdr3_aa: CASRQKLSNQPQHF
cdr3_nt: TGTGCCAGCAGACAAAAACTTAGCAATCAGCCCCAGCATTTT

clone_size: many
j_call: TRBJ1-6
d_call: TRBD1
cdr3_length: 14
v_call: TRBV12-3/TRBV12-4
cdr3_aa: CASSFGTGVSPLHF
cdr3_nt: TGTGCCAGCAGTTTTGGGACAGGGGTCTCACCCCTCCACTTT

clone_size: many
j_call: TRBJ1-1
d_call: TRBD1
cdr3_length: 15
v_call: TRBV7-9
cdr3_aa: CASSFRTGLNTEAFF
cdr3_nt: TGTGCCAGCAGCTTTAGGACAGGGCTGAACACTGAAGCTTTCTTT

clone_size: many
j_call: TRBJ2-1
d_call: TRBD2
cdr3_length: 19
v_call: TRBV7-2
cdr3_aa: CASSFGLAGGRSSYNEQFF
cdr3_nt: TGTGCCAGCAGCTTCGGACTAGCGGGGGGGAGGAGCTCCTACAATGAGCAGTTCTTC

clone_size: many
j_call: TRBJ2-7
d_call: NA
cdr3_length: 15
v_call: TRBV9
cdr3_aa: CASSPPGRAGYEQYF
cdr3_nt: TGTGCCAGCAGCCCCCCGGGCAGGGCGGGCTACGAGCAGTACTTC

clone_size: NA
j_call: TRBJ1-4
d_call: NA
cdr3_length: 12
v_call: TRBV7-6
cdr3_aa: CASRDPGEKLFF
cdr3_nt: TGTGCCAGCAGGGACCCGGGAGAAAAACTGTTTTTT

clone_size: many
j_call: TRBJ2-7
d_call: TRBD1
cdr3_length: 15
v_call: TRBV9
cdr3_aa: CASSASTDRAHEQYF
cdr3_nt: TGTGCCAGCAGCGCCTCGACGGACAGGGCCCACGAGCAGTACTTC

clone_size: few
j_call: TRBJ2-6
d_call: NA
cdr3_length: 13
v_call: TRBV19
cdr3_aa: CATSLPGANVLTF
cdr3_nt: TGTGCCACGTCCCTACCTGGGGCCAACGTCCTGACTTTC

clone_size: many
j_call: TRBJ2-1
d_call: TRBD2
cdr3_length: 15
v_call: TRBV12-3/TRBV12-4
cdr3_aa: CASSPPGLLYNEQFF
cdr3_nt: TGTGCCAGCAGTCCCCCGGGACTACTATACAATGAGCAGTTCTTC

clone_size: many
j_call: TRBJ2-7
d_call: NA
cdr3_length: 13
v_call: TRBV7-9
cdr3_aa: CASSKDSSYEQYF
cdr3_nt: TGTGCCAGCAGCAAGGACAGCTCCTACGAGCAGTACTTC

clone_size: many
j_call: TRBJ2-3
d_call: TRBD2
cdr3_length: 15
v_call: TRBV2
cdr3_aa: CASIIGTSGTDTQYF
cdr3_nt: TGTGCCAGCATTATAGGGACTAGCGGCACAGATACGCAGTATTTT

clone_size: NA
j_call: TRBJ2-3
d_call: TRBD2
cdr3_length: 16
v_call: TRBV5-1
cdr3_aa: CASTPLTSGKTDTQYF
cdr3_nt: TGCGCCAGCACCCCCCTGACTAGCGGGAAAACAGATACGCAGTATTTT

clone_size: NA
j_call: TRBJ1-2
d_call: TRBD1
cdr3_length: 16
v_call: TRBV4-2
cdr3_aa: CASSQDLGQGSYGYTF
cdr3_nt: TGTGCCAGCAGCCAAGATCTGGGACAGGGGAGCTATGGCTACACCTTC

clone_size: many
j_call: TRBJ2-7
d_call: NA
cdr3_length: 16
v_call: TRBV4-1
cdr3_aa: CASSQAARGQKREQYF
cdr3_nt: TGCGCCAGCAGCCAAGCCGCCCGGGGCCAAAAAAGGGAGCAGTACTTC

clone_size: many
j_call: TRBJ1-3
d_call: NA
cdr3_length: 15
v_call: TRBV30
cdr3_aa: CAWRSLGVSGNTIYF
cdr3_nt: TGTGCCTGGAGATCTTTGGGAGTCTCTGGAAACACCATATATTTT

clone_size: many
j_call: TRBJ2-7
d_call: TRBD1
cdr3_length: 16
v_call: TRBV10-3
cdr3_aa: CAISEYTGQEAYEQYF
cdr3_nt: TGTGCCATCAGTGAGTATACGGGACAGGAAGCCTACGAGCAGTACTTC

clone_size: many
j_call: TRBJ1-2
d_call: NA
cdr3_length: 10
v_call: TRBV20-1
cdr3_aa: CSANSYGYTF
cdr3_nt: TGCAGTGCCAACAGCTATGGCTACACCTTC

clone_size: many
j_call: TRBJ2-2
d_call: NA
cdr3_length: 16
v_call: TRBV9
cdr3_aa: CASSVGEGGNTGELFF
cdr3_nt: TGTGCCAGCAGCGTAGGCGAGGGAGGGAACACCGGGGAGCTGTTTTTT

clone_size: many
j_call: TRBJ2-7
d_call: NA
cdr3_length: 15
v_call: TRBV15
cdr3_aa: CATSTPAGRLNEQYF
cdr3_nt: TGTGCCACCAGCACCCCGGCAGGGAGGCTTAACGAGCAGTACTTC

clone_size: few
j_call: TRBJ1-4
d_call: NA
cdr3_length: 12
v_call: TRBV6-2/TRBV6-3
cdr3_aa: CASSYSLEKLFF
cdr3_nt: TGTGCCAGCAGTTATTCTCTCGAAAAACTGTTTTTT

clone_size: NA
j_call: TRBJ1-2
d_call: NA
cdr3_length: 14
v_call: TRBV20-1
cdr3_aa: CSARDVTGSYGYTF
cdr3_nt: TGCAGTGCTAGAGATGTTACCGGGAGCTATGGCTACACCTTC

clone_size: many
j_call: TRBJ1-2
d_call: NA
cdr3_length: 13
v_call: TRBV2
cdr3_aa: CASQDSNNYGYTF
cdr3_nt: TGTGCCAGCCAAGACAGTAATAACTATGGCTACACCTTC

clone_size: NA
j_call: TRBJ1-6
d_call: NA
cdr3_length: 17
v_call: TRBV20-1
cdr3_aa: CSASNPRRGGGDSPLHF
cdr3_nt: TGCAGTGCTAGTAATCCCCGGCGCGGGGGGGGCGATTCACCCCTCCACTTT

clone_size: NA
j_call: TRBJ2-7
d_call: TRBD2
cdr3_length: 16
v_call: TRBV28
cdr3_aa: CASSFSGLAGAHEQYF
cdr3_nt: TGTGCCAGCAGTTTTTCGGGACTAGCGGGAGCGCACGAGCAGTACTTC

clone_size: many
j_call: TRBJ2-2
d_call: TRBD2
cdr3_length: 17
v_call: TRBV7-9
cdr3_aa: CASSETSGAPNTGELFF
cdr3_nt: TGTGCCAGCAGCGAGACTAGCGGGGCGCCTAACACCGGGGAGCTGTTTTTT

clone_size: many
j_call: TRBJ1-2
d_call: TRBD1
cdr3_length: 16
v_call: TRBV5-5
cdr3_aa: CASSPSTGVSNYGYTF
cdr3_nt: TGTGCCAGCAGCCCCTCGACAGGGGTGAGCAACTATGGCTACACCTTC

clone_size: few
j_call: TRBJ2-7
d_call: TRBD1
cdr3_length: 14
v_call: TRBV13
cdr3_aa: CASSFTGTGYEQYF
cdr3_nt: TGTGCCAGCAGCTTTACCGGGACAGGGTACGAGCAGTACTTC

clone_size: many
j_call: TRBJ2-7
d_call: NA
cdr3_length: 13
v_call: TRBV19
cdr3_aa: CASSIRVTYEQYF
cdr3_nt: TGTGCCAGTAGTATAAGAGTCACCTACGAGCAGTACTTC

clone_size: many
j_call: TRBJ1-1
d_call: NA
cdr3_length: 14
v_call: TRBV7-8
cdr3_aa: CASSQGPGGTEAFF
cdr3_nt: TGTGCCAGCAGCCAAGGACCCGGGGGCACTGAAGCTTTCTTT

clone_size: NA
j_call: TRBJ2-1
d_call: TRBD2
cdr3_length: 20
v_call: TRBV7-2
cdr3_aa: CASSLRTSGGYRIYDNEQFF
cdr3_nt: TGTGCCAGCAGCTTACGAACTAGCGGGGGCTACCGGATTTACGACAATGAGCAGTTCTTC

clone_size: many
j_call: TRBJ2-1
d_call: NA
cdr3_length: 12
v_call: TRBV12-5
cdr3_aa: CASGQGTNEQFF
cdr3_nt: TGTGCTAGTGGTCAAGGGACAAATGAGCAGTTCTTC

clone_size: many
j_call: TRBJ2-6
d_call: TRBD1
cdr3_length: 19
v_call: TRBV6-1
cdr3_aa: CASSISTGNTLSGANVLTF
cdr3_nt: TGTGCCAGCAGTATCTCGACAGGGAATACTCTCTCTGGGGCCAACGTCCTGACTTTC